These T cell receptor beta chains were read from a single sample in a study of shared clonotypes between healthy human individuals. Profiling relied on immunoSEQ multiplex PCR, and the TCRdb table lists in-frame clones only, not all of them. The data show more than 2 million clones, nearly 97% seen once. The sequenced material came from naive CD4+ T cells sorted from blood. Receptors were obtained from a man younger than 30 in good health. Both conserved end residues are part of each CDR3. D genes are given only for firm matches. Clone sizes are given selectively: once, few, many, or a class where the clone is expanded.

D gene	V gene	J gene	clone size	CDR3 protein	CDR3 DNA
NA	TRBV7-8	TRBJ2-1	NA	CASSIKEGSYNEQFF	TGTGCCAGCAGCATTAAAGAAGGGTCCTACAATGAGCAGTTCTTC
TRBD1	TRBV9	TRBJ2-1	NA	CASSGWTGGSYNEQFF	TGTGCCAGCAGCGGCTGGACAGGGGGCTCCTACAATGAGCAGTTCTTC
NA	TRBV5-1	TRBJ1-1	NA	CASNQDGANTEAFF	TGCGCCAGCAACCAAGACGGGGCGAACACTGAAGCTTTCTTT
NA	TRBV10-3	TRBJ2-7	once	CAISGQGGTYEQYF	TGTGCCATCAGTGGGCAGGGGGGGACCTACGAGCAGTACTTC
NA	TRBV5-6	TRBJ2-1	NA	CASSLTGSDNEQFF	TGTGCCAGCAGCTTGACAGGGTCCGACAATGAGCAGTTCTTC
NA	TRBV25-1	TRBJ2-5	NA	CASSEFQAVETQYF	TGTGCCAGCAGTGAATTCCAGGCGGTAGAGACCCAGTACTTC
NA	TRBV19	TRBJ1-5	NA	CASSTVDRASNQPQHF	TGTGCCAGTAGTACGGTTGACCGGGCTAGCAATCAGCCCCAGCATTTT
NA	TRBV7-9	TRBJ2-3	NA	CASSSSTDTQYF	TGTGCCAGCAGTTCTAGCACAGATACGCAGTATTTT
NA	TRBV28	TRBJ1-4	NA	CASSIIGLKDEKLFF	TGTGCCAGCAGCATAATTGGACTCAAGGACGAAAAACTGTTTTTT
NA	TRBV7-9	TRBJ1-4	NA	CASSRIRGPNEKLFF	TGTGCCAGCAGCCGTATCAGGGGACCTAATGAAAAACTGTTTTTT
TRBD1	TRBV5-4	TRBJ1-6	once	CASSYDRDNSPLHF	TGTGCCAGCAGTTATGACAGGGATAATTCACCCCTCCACTTT
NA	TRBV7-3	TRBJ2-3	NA	CASSFDRVRNTQYF	TGTGCCAGCAGCTTCGATAGGGTGAGAAATACGCAGTATTTT
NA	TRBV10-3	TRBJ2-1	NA	CAISGEDNNEQFF	TGTGCCATCAGCGGCGAAGACAACAATGAGCAGTTCTTC
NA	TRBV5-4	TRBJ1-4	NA	CASSPGFQDEKLFF	TGTGCCAGCAGCCCGGGCTTCCAGGATGAAAAACTGTTTTTT
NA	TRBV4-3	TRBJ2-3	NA	CASSQAGYTDTQYF	TGCGCCAGCAGCCAAGCTGGGTACACAGATACGCAGTATTTT
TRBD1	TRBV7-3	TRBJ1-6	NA	CASSTTGGSPLHF	TGTGCCAGCAGCACAACAGGGGGTTCACCCCTCCACTTT